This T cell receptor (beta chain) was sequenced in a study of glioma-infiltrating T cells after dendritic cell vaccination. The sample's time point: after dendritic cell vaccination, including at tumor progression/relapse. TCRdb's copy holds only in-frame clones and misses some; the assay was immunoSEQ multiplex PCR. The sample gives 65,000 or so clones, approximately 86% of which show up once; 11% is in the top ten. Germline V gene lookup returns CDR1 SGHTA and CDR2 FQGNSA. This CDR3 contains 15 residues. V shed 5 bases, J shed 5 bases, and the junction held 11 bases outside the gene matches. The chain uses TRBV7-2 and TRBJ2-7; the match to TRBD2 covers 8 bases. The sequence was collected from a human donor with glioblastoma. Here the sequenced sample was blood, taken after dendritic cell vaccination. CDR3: CASSGGLVRRHEQYF. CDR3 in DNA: TGTGCCAGCAGCGGGGGACTAGTAAGGAGGCACGAGCAGTACTTC.